Here is one TCR beta chain with its context. This sample is part of a study of blood T cell repertoires in COVID-19. Germline CDR1 is LNHNV and CDR2 is YYDKDF (reference sequence). The V end lost 1 base, the J end lost 8 bases, and 21 bases lay between the germline ends. The CDR3 is 17 residues long. Clones were sequenced by immunoSEQ multiplex PCR, and TCRdb holds only the in-frame ones, with some missing. Of approximately 390,000 clones listed, 70% to 90% are singletons. The receptor's source is a woman aged 55-69 years with COVID-19, enrolled during active disease. The rearrangement uses TRBV15 and TRBJ1-5; possibly TRBD1 for D (5 bases). Sequenced: peripheral blood. The CDR3 DNA reads TGTGCCACCAGCAGAGGGGGCGAATTGAGAGGCCGTGAGCCCCAGCATTTT. Its translation is CATSRGGELRGREPQHF.